The rows below give T cell receptor beta chains drawn from one sample of a study of blood T cell repertoires in COVID-19. The table came from immunoSEQ multiplex PCR; TCRdb's copy has only in-frame clones and leaves some out. The repertoire holds under 55,000 clones, with 83% as singletons. Sample: peripheral blood. The receptors derive from a human donor in a cohort sampled during active COVID-19. The conserved cysteine and the conserved F or W are not part of the CDR3 here.

v_call	j_call	cdr3_aa
TRBV18	TRBJ1-4	ASSPSVRAEKLF
TRBV6-6	TRBJ2-2	ASSYSGGGNTGELF
TRBV9	TRBJ1-2	ASSVAERGYGYT
TRBV28	TRBJ2-2	ASISRGTVVGELF
TRBV6-2/TRBV6-3	TRBJ2-3	ASSYRGQRTDTQY
TRBV2	TRBJ1-1	ASSATRDTEAF
TRBV11-2	TRBJ1-2	ASSLDPENPGERDYGYT
TRBV4-3	TRBJ2-1	ASSRLRSGGARNEQF
TRBV5-1	TRBJ2-7	ASSTGGTGVHEQY
TRBV5-5	TRBJ2-5	ASSYDSQRQETQY
TRBV7-2	TRBJ1-5	ASSLTYDFYSNQPQH
TRBV11-3	TRBJ2-6	ASSHNNRDSGANVLT
TRBV11-2	TRBJ1-2	ASSLGAGDYGYT
TRBV28	TRBJ1-5	ASSSTGAAVNQPQH
TRBV5-1	TRBJ2-3	ASSLGSAGGTDTQY
TRBV28	TRBJ1-6	ASSIRTGLSSYNSPLH
TRBV30	TRBJ1-1	ACPRGGARNTEAF
TRBV5-6	TRBJ1-4	ASSEWTGRSAEEKLF
TRBV5-1	TRBJ1-4	ASSLTGTTTNEKLF
TRBV6-5	TRBJ2-7	ASSSLGGAVLEQY
TRBV24-1	TRBJ2-7	ATSDRRGNSYEQY
TRBV19	TRBJ1-5	ASSTQPGIGQPQH
TRBV18	TRBJ1-6	ASSVATYNSPLH
TRBV5-1	TRBJ2-7	ASSSRQGATTFYEQY
TRBV15	TRBJ1-2	ATSPGGQGRANYGYT
TRBV2	TRBJ2-7	ASRRVTGRQY
TRBV30	TRBJ1-1	AWDRDRATEAF
TRBV18	TRBJ1-2	ASSPREENYT
TRBV7-8	TRBJ1-6	ASSSFSYNSPLH
TRBV5-6	TRBJ2-7	ASSLLATYEQY
TRBV30	TRBJ1-1	AWSHRGGTEAF
TRBV7-2	TRBJ1-5	ASSLTTGKGSNQPQH
TRBV5-1	TRBJ1-2	ASSVATTGTGYGYT
TRBV25-1	TRBJ1-2	ASTATPNYGYT
TRBV28	TRBJ1-1	ASSLRVGQGLGPNTEAF
TRBV4-2	TRBJ2-3	ASSLNSASTDTQY
TRBV6-1	TRBJ2-1	ASSENLLREV
TRBV16	TRBJ1-1	ASSQQVLNTEAF
TRBV28	TRBJ2-3	ASSFNTDTQY
TRBV5-4	TRBJ2-5	ASSLEGGETQY
TRBV2	TRBJ2-4	ASSEAAGLTAKNIQY